This T cell receptor (beta chain) was identified in a study of blood T cells in healthy people across ages. This clonotype occurred a few times. A J-beta primer mix and a sample-barcoded 5' primer were used in a second PCR of roughly 7 to 12 cycles. Via MiXCR, TCRdb re-called the 5' RACE reads, giving one row per CDR3 protein. Among approximately 1.5 million distinct CDR3 sequences listed, around 35% were seen once. This TCR derives from a woman aged 25-40 years in good health. Sequencing input: blood.

In DNA, the CDR3 is TGTGCCAGCTCACTAATAACTAGCGGGAGGTCCGGCTCCTACGAGCAGTACTTC. Its protein is CASSLITSGRSGSYEQYF. The chain uses TRBV18 and TRBJ2-7; 12 positions match TRBD2. Germline CDR1 and CDR2: KGHSH and LQKENI. The CDR3 totals 18 residues. V gave up 4 bases and J gave up 0 bases; unmatched junction bases: 10.